A selection of T cell receptor beta chains follows, all from one sample in a study of T cell responses to AZD1222 COVID-19 vaccine. Profiling relied on immunoSEQ multiplex PCR, and the TCRdb table lists in-frame clones only, not all of them. This sample has about 150,000 clones; about 91% occur once, and the top ten carry over 3%. Sequenced here: peripheral blood, sampled 28 days after the second AZD1222 dose. These receptors all come from an adult who received the AZD1222 COVID-19 vaccine. CDR3s include the opening cysteine and the closing phenylalanine or tryptophan. Each record gives: clone size, D gene, J gene, V gene, CDR3 DNA, CDR3 protein. A D gene is named only where the DNA matches it firmly. The size of a clone is reported for some rows only, either as once, few or many, or as a class for expanded clones.

- TRBD1 TRBJ1-4 TRBV6-6 TGTGCCAGCAGCCCAGGAGGGGGCAACGAAAAACTGTTTTTT CASSPGGGNEKLFF
- - TRBJ2-7 TRBV7-2 TGTGCCAGCAGCTTAAGGGGGGGGGCCCGACCCTACTTC CASSLRGGARPYF
once TRBD1 TRBJ1-1 TRBV15 TGTGCCACCAGCACCGGGGACAGGTGGGGAGCTTTCTTT CATSTGDRWGAFF
- - TRBJ2-5 TRBV5-1 TGCGCCAGCAGCTTCCTCGGCCAAGAGACCCAGTACTTC CASSFLGQETQYF
- TRBD2 TRBJ2-7 TRBV24-1 TGTGCCACCAGTGGTACCGGGACTAGCGGTAAATACGAGCAGTACTTC CATSGTGTSGKYEQYF
once - TRBJ1-2 TRBV21-1 TGTGCCAGACCATACAGGAATTCTAACTATGGCTACACCTTC CARPYRNSNYGYTF
few - TRBJ2-3 TRBV5-1 TGCGCCAGCAGCTTGGAGGGGAGAACGGATGGTACGCAGTATTTT CASSLEGRTDGTQYF
- - TRBJ1-2 TRBV7-3 TGTGCCAGCAGCTTAAATTCCGGTGGTATGTGGTACACCTTC CASSLNSGGMWYTF
- TRBD1 TRBJ1-6 TRBV3-1/TRBV3-2 TGTGCCAGCAGCCGGGACAGTTCCAATAATTCACCCCTCCACTTT CASSRDSSNNSPLHF
- TRBD1 TRBJ1-4 TRBV19 TGTGCCAGTAGGAAACAGGGGGCGGGTGAAAAACTGTTTTTT CASRKQGAGEKLFF
- - TRBJ2-7 TRBV27 TGTGCCAGCAGTTTATCCACCAATGCCGCATACGAGCAGTACTTC CASSLSTNAAYEQYF
few TRBD2 TRBJ2-1 TRBV4-3 TGCGCCAGCAGCCCGACGGCGGGAGAGGGTGAGCAGTTCTTC CASSPTAGEGEQFF
few - TRBJ1-3 TRBV7-7 TGTGCTAGCAGCTTAGGGCAGGGGCCTAGCTCTGGAAACACCATATATTTT CASSLGQGPSSGNTIYF
few - TRBJ1-1 TRBV18 TGTGCCAGCTCACCGCTACCCAGTGGTATGAACACTGAAGCTTTCTTT CASSPLPSGMNTEAFF
- - TRBJ1-2 TRBV9 TGTGCCAGCAGCGTAAGCGGGGGCAGAAGGGGCTACACCTTC CASSVSGGRRGYTF
- TRBD1 TRBJ1-2 TRBV11-2 TGTGCCAGCAGCTCGACAGGGAAATTCTATGGCTACACCTTC CASSSTGKFYGYTF
- - TRBJ2-5 TRBV7-2 TGTGCCAGCAGCCTAGACGTTGTTACCCAGTACTTC CASSLDVVTQYF
- - TRBJ1-4 TRBV19 TGTGCCAGCGAAGGGCCGCAAAGGGGAACTAATGAAAAACTGTTTTTT CASEGPQRGTNEKLFF
- TRBD1 TRBJ2-6 TRBV5-4 TGTGCCAGCAGCTTGCCCGACAGGGTTGGTGCTGGGGCCAACGTCCTGACTTTC CASSLPDRVGAGANVLTF
- TRBD1 TRBJ1-2 TRBV9 TGTGCCAGCAGCGAGGCCCCGAGCCGGGTAGGGGGCCGTGGCTACACCTTC CASSEAPSRVGGRGYTF